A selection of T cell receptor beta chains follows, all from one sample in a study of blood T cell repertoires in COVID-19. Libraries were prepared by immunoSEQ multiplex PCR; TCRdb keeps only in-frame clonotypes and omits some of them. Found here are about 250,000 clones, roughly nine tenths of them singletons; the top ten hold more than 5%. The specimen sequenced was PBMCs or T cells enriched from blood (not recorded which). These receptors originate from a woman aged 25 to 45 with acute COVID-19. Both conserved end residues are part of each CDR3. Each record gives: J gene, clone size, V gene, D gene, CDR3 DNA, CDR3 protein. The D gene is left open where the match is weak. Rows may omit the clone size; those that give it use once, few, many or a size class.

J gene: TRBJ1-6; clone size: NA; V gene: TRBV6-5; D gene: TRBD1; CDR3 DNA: TGTGCCAGCAGTCCGACAGGGGGGCATTCACCCCTCCACTTT; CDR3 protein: CASSPTGGHSPLHF
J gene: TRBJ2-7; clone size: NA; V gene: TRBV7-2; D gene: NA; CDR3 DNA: TGTGCCAGCAGCTTAAACTATCTATCCTACGAGCAGTACTTC; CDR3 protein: CASSLNYLSYEQYF
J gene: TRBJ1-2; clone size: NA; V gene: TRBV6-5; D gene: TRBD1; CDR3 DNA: TGTGCCAGCAGCCGTTCCGGGACAGGGCTTGGCTACACCTTC; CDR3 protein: CASSRSGTGLGYTF
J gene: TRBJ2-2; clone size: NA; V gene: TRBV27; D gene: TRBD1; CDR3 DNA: TGTGCCAGCAGCGCCGGGACAGCGAACACCGGGGAGCTGTTTTTT; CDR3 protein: CASSAGTANTGELFF
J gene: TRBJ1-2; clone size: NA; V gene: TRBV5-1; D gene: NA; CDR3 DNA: TGCGCCAGCAGCTTGTCGGGGGAAGGATTCGACGGCTACACCTTC; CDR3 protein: CASSLSGEGFDGYTF
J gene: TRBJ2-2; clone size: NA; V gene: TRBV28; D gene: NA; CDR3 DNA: TGTGCCAGCAGTTTAGCAGGGGCTCCAAACACCGGGGAGCTGTTTTTT; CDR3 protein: CASSLAGAPNTGELFF
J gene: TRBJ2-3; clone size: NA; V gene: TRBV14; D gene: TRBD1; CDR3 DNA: TGTGCCAGCAGCCTACGACAGGGTCGGGGACATAACACAGATACGCAGTATTTT; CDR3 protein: CASSLRQGRGHNTDTQYF
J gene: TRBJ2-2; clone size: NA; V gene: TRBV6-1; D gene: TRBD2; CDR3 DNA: TGTGCCAGCAGTGCCCCGGTTAGCGGGGGAGCGAACACCGGGGAGCTGTTTTTT; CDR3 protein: CASSAPVSGGANTGELFF
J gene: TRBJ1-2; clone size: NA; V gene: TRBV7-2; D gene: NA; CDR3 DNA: TGTGCCAGCAGCTATGGGACACAATTCGTCTATGGCTACACCTTC; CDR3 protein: CASSYGTQFVYGYTF
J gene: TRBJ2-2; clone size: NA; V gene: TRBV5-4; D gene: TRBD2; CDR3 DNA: TGTGCCAGCAGCTGGGGACTAGCGGGAGGGACCGGGGAGCTGTTTTTT; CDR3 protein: CASSWGLAGGTGELFF
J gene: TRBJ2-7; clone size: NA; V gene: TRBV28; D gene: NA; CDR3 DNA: TGTGCCAGCAGTTTATGGGACACTCCCGCCTACGAGCAGTACTTC; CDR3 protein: CASSLWDTPAYEQYF
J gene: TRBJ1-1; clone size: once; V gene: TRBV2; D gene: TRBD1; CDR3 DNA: TGTGCCAGCACAGGACAGGGGCTGAACACTGAAGCTTTCTTT; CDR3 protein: CASTGQGLNTEAFF
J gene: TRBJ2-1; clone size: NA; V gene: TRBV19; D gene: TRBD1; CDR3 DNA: TGTGCCAGTAGTATTCAGGGGGCGAGCTCCTACAATGAGCAGTTCTTC; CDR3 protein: CASSIQGASSYNEQFF
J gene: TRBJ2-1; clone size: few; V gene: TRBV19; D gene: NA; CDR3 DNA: TGTGCCAGTAGTATGAACAGGGACAATGAGCAGTTCTTC; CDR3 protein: CASSMNRDNEQFF
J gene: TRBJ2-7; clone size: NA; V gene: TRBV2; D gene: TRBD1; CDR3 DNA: TGTGCCTGTAGCAGTGGGACAGGGCGTTCCTACGAGCAGTACTTC; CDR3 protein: CACSSGTGRSYEQYF
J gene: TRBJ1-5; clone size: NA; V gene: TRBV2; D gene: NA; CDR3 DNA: TGTGCCAGCAGTACTGGACAGACAAATCAGCCCCAGCATTTT; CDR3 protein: CASSTGQTNQPQHF
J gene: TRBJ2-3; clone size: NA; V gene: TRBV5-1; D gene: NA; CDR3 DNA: TGCGCCAGCAGCTTGGCGGGGAAGCACACAGATACGCAGTATTTT; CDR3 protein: CASSLAGKHTDTQYF
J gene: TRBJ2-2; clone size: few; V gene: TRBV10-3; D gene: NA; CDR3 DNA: TGTGCCCCACCCCCCAACGGGACATGGAACACCGGGGAGCTGTTTTTT; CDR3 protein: CAPPPNGTWNTGELFF
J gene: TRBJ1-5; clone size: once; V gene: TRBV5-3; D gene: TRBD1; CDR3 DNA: TGTGCCAGAAGCTTGACAGGGGGCAATCAGCCCCAGCATTTT; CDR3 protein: CARSLTGGNQPQHF
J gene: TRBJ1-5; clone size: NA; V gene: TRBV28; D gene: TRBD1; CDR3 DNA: TGTGCCAGCAGTTTGGGGACAGGGGATTTTCAGCCCCAGCATTTT; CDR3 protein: CASSLGTGDFQPQHF
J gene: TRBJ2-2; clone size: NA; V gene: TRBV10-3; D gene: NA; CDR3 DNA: TGTGCCATCAGTGCACAGGGAATCGACACCGGGGAGCTGTTTTTT; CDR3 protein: CAISAQGIDTGELFF
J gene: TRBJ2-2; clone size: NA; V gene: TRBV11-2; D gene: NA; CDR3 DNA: TGTGCCAGCAGCTTAGATGGGCAGGTGAACACCGGGGAGCTGTTTTTT; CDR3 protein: CASSLDGQVNTGELFF
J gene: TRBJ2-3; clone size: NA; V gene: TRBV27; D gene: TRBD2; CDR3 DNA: TGTGCCAGCAGTTTACGCGGACTAGCGGGCGGCACAGATACGCAGTATTTT; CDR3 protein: CASSLRGLAGGTDTQYF
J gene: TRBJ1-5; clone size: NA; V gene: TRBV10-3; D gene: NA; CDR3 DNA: TGTGCCATCAGTGAGGTCAGAGGGAATCAGCCCCAGCATTTT; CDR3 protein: CAISEVRGNQPQHF
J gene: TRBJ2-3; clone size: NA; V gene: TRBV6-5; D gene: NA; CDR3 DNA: TGTGCCAGCACCCAAACAGGGATCGCAGATACGCAGTATTTT; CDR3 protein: CASTQTGIADTQYF
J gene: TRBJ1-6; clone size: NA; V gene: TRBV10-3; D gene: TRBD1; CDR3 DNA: TGTACCATCAGTGATGGGACAGGGGTCGGTAATTCACCCCTCCACTTT; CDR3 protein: CTISDGTGVGNSPLHF
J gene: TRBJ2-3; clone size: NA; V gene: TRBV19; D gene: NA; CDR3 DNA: TGTGCCGTTCGGGGGTCCATCTCGGCCAACTTAGATACGCAGTATTTT; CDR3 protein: CAVRGSISANLDTQYF
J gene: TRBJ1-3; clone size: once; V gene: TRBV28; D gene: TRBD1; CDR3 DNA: TGTGCCAGTTGGACAGGGGGCGCGTTCTCTGGAAACACCATATATTTT; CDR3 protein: CASWTGGAFSGNTIYF
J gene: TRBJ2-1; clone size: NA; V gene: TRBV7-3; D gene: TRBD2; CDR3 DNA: TGTGCCAGCAGCATTTCCGGGACTAGCGGACACAATGAGCAGTTCTTC; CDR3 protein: CASSISGTSGHNEQFF
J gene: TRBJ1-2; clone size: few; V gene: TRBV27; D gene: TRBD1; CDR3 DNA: TGTGCCAGCAGTTTTACAGGGGAAAGCTATGGCTACACCTTC; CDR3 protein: CASSFTGESYGYTF
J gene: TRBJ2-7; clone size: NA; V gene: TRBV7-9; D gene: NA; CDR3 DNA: TGTGCCAGCAGCCCCCTTTACGAGCAGTACTTC; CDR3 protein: CASSPLYEQYF
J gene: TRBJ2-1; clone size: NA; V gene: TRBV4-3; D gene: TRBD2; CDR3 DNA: TGCGCCAGCAGCCAAGATGAAGGGGCTAGCGGGTACGGGAATGAGCAGTTCTTC; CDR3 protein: CASSQDEGASGYGNEQFF
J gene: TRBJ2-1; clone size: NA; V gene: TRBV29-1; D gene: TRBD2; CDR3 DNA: TGCAGCGTTGAAGACAGGGCGGGAGGGACTGGGAATGAGCAGTTCTTC; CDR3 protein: CSVEDRAGGTGNEQFF
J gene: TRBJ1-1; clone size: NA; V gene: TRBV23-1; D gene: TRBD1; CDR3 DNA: TGCGCCAGCAGTCGGGGGGACAGGGAAGGATGGACTGAAGCTTTCTTT; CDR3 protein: CASSRGDREGWTEAFF
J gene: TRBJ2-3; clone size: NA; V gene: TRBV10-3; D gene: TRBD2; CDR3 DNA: TGTGCCATCAGTGGGAGGCCAGGGGGGCTTCTAGCGGGGGCCAGCACAGATACGCAGTATTTT; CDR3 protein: CAISGRPGGLLAGASTDTQYF
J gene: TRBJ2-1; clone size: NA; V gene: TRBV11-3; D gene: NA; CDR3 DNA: TGTGCCAGCAGCCTTCCGTCGGGGAACTACAATGAGCAGTTCTTC; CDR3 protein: CASSLPSGNYNEQFF
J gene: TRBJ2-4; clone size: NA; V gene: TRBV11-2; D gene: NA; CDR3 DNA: TGTGCCAGCAGCGCGGGGACGCGAAAAAACATTCAGTACTTC; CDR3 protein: CASSAGTRKNIQYF
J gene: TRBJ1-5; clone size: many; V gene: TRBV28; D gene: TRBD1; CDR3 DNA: TGTGCCAGCAGTGCTGGACAGGGTACAATTGTGAGTCAGCCCCAGCATTTT; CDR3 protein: CASSAGQGTIVSQPQHF
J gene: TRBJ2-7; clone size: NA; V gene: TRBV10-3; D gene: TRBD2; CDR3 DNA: TGTGCCATCAGGAGCGGGAGGCTCGAGCAGTACTTC; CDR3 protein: CAIRSGRLEQYF
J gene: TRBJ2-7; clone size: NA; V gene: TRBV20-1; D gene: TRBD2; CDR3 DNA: TGCAGTGCTAGTCCTAGCGGGAGGAACGGGCAGTACTTC; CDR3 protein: CSASPSGRNGQYF
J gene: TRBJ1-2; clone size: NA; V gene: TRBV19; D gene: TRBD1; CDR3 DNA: TGTGCCAGTAGTTCACAGGGGGCGCTTGGCTACACCTTC; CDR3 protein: CASSSQGALGYTF
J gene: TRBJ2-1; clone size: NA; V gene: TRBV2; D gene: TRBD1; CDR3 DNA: TGTGCCAGCAGTGAAGACAGGGGAATAATCAATGAGCAGTTCTTC; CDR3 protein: CASSEDRGIINEQFF
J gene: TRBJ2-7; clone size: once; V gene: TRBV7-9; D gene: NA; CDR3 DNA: TGTGCCAGCAGCTTACAGGGGACCCTAACCTACGAGCAGTACTTC; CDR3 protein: CASSLQGTLTYEQYF
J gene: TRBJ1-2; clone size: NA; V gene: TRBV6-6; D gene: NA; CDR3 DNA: TGTGCCATTACAGGGAGTGGAGGCTATGGCTACACCTTC; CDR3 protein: CAITGSGGYGYTF
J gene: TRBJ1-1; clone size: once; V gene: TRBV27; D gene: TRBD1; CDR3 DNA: TGTGCCAGCAGTTTCATACAACAGGGGGGAGATTGGCCGGCAGCTTTCTTT; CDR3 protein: CASSFIQQGGDWPAAFF
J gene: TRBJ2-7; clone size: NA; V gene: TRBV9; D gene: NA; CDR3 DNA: TGTGCCAGCAGCGTAGCGGCAGGGACCTACGAGCAGTACTTC; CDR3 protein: CASSVAAGTYEQYF
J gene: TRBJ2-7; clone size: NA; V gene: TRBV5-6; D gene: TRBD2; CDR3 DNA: TGTGCCAGCAGCTTGGGGGGCGGGAGACGGTCCTACGAGCAGTACTTC; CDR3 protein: CASSLGGGRRSYEQYF
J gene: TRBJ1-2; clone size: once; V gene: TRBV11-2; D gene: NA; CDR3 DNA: TGTGCCAGCAGCTTTGGATCTAGGGGCAGCTATGGCTACACCTTC; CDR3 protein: CASSFGSRGSYGYTF
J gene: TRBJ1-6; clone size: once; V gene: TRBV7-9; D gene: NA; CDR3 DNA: TGTGCCAGCAGTAACGGGAATTCACCCCTCCACTTT; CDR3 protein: CASSNGNSPLHF
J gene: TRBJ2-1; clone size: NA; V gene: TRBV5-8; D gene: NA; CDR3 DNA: TGTGCCAGCAATGGGGGGTCCTACAATGAGCAGTTCTTC; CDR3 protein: CASNGGSYNEQFF
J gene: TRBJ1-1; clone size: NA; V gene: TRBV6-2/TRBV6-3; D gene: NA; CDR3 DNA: TGTGCCAGCAGTTCCACCGGGACACCCAACACTGAAGCTTTCTTT; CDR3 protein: CASSSTGTPNTEAFF
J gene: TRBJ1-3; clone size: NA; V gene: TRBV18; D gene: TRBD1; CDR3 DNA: TGTGCCAGCTCACCGATAACAGGGGGTGGAAACACCATATATTTT; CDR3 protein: CASSPITGGGNTIYF
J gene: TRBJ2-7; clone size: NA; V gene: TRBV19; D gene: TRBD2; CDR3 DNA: TGTGCCAGTAGTATAGATCATCGGACTAGCGGGAACCACGAGCAGTACTTC; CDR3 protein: CASSIDHRTSGNHEQYF
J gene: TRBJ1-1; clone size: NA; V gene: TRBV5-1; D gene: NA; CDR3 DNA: TGCGCCAGCAGTACCTCGCAGTACACTGAAGCTTTCTTT; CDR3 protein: CASSTSQYTEAFF
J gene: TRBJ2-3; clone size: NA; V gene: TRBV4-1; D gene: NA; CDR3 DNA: TGCGCCAGCAGCCAAGTAGGGCTAGCAACAGATACGCAGTATTTT; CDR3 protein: CASSQVGLATDTQYF
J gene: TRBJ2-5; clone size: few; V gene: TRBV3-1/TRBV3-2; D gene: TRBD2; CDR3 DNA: TGTGCCAGCAGCAACAGGCGGGGGGGCGGCTCAGGTACCCAGTACTTC; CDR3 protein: CASSNRRGGGSGTQYF
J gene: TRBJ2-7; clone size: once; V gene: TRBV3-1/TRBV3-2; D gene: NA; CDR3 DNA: TGTGCCAGCGCTGCCGGGTCCTACGAGCAGTACTTC; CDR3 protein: CASAAGSYEQYF
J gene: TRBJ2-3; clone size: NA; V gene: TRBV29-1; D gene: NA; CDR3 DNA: TGCAGCGGATGGGGCTCTTCTAGCACAGATACGCAGTATTTT; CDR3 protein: CSGWGSSSTDTQYF
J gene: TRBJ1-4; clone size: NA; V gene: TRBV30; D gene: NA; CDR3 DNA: TGTGCCTGGAGTGTGGGCTACACTAATGAAAAACTGTTTTTT; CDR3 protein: CAWSVGYTNEKLFF